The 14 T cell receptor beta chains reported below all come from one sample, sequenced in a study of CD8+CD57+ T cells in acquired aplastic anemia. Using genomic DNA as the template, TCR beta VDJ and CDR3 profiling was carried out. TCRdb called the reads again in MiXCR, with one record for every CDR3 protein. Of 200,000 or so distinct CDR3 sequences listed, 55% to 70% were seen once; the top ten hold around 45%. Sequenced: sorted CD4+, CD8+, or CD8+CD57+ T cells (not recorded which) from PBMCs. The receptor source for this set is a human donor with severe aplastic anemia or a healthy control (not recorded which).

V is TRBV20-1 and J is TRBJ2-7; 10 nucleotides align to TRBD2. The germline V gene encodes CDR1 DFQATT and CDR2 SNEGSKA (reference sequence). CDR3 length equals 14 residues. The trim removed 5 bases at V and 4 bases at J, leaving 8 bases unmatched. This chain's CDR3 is CSAFGASGGYEQYF. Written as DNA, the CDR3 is TGCAGTGCTTTCGGGGCTAGCGGGGGATACGAGCAGTACTTC.

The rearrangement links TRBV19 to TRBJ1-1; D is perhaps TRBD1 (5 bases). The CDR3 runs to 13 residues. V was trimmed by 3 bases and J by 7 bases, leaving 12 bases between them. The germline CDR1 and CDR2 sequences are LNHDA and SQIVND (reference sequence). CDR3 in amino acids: CASSIYGGNEAFF. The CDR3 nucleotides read TGTGCCAGTAGTATTTACGGGGGGAATGAAGCTTTCTTT.

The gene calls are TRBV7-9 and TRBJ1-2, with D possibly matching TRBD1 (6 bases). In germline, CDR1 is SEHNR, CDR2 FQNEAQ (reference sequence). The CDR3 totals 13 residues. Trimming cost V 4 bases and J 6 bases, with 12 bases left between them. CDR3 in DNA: TGTGCCAGCAGCTCCGGGACAACCAATGGCTACACCTTC. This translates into CASSSGTTNGYTF.

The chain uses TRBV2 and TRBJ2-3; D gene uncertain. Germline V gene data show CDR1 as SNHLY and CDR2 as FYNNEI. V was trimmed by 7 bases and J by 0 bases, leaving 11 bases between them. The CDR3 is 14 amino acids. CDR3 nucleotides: TGTGCCAGCAAGCCTAGTTCTAGCACAGATACGCAGTATTTT. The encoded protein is CASKPSSSTDTQYF.

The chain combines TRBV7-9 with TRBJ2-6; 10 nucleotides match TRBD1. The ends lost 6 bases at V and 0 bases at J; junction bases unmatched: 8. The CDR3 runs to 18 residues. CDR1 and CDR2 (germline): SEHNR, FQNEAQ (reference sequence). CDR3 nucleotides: TGTGCCAGCAGTAAGTGGACAGGGGGGAGCTCTGGGGCCAACGTCCTGACTTTC. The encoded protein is CASSKWTGGSSGANVLTF.

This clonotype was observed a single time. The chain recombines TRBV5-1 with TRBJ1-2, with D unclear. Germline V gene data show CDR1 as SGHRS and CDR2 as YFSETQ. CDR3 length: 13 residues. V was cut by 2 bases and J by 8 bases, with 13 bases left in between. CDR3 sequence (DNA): TGCGCCAGCAGCTTTACCGGGCCGGAGGGCTACACCTTC. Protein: CASSFTGPEGYTF. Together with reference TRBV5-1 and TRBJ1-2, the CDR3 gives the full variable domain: KAGVTQTPRYLIKTRGQQVTLSCSPISGHRSVSWYQQTPGQGLQFLFEYFSETQRNKGNFPGRFSGRQFSNSRSEMNVSTLELGDSALYLCASSFTGPEGYTFGSGTRLTVV.

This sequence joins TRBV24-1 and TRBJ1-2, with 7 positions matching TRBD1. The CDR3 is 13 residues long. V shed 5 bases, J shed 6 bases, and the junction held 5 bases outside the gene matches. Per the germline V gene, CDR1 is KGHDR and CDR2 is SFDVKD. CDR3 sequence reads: CATSGTGANGYTF. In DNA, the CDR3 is TGTGCCACCAGTGGTACAGGGGCGAATGGCTACACCTTC.

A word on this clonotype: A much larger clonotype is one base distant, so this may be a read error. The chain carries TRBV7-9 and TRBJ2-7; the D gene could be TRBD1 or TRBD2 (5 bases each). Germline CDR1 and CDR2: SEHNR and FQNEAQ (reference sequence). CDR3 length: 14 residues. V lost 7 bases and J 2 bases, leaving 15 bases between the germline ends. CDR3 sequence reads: CASTTGGVPYEQYF. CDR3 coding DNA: TGTGCCAGCACCACTGGGGGTGTCCCCTACGAGCAGTACTTC.

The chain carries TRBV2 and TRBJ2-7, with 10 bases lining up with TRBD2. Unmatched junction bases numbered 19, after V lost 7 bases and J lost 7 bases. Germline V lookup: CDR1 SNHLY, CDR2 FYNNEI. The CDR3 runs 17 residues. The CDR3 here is CASTKLAGDVTSNEQYF. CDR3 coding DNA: TGTGCCAGCACTAAGCTAGCGGGAGACGTAACGTCCAATGAGCAGTACTTC. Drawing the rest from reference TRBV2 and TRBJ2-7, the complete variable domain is EPEVTQTPSHQVTQMGQEVILRCVPISNHLYFYWYRQILGQKVEFLVSFYNNEISEKSEIFDDQFSVERPDGSNFTLKIRSTKLEDSAMYFCASTKLAGDVTSNEQYFGPGTRLTVT.

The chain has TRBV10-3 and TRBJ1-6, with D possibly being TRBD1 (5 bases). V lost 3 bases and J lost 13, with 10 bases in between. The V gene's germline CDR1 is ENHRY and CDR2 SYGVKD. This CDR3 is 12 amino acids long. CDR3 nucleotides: TGTGCCATCAGTGACCCAGGGATTCCCCTCCACTTT. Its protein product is CAISDPGIPLHF.

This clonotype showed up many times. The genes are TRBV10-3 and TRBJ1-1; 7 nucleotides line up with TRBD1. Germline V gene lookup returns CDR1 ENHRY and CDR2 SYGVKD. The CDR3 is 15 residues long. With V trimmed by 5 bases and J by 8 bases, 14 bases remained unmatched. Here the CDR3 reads CAISRQGTRKNEAFF. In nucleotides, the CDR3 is TGTGCCATCAGTAGACAGGGCACCCGTAAGAACGAAGCTTTCTTT.

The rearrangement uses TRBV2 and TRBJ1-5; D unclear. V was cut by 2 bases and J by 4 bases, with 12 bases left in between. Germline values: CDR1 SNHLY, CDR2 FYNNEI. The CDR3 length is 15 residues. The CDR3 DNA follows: TGTGCCAGCAGTGAATGGGGTTTTGGGAATCAGCCCCAGCATTTT. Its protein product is CASSEWGFGNQPQHF.

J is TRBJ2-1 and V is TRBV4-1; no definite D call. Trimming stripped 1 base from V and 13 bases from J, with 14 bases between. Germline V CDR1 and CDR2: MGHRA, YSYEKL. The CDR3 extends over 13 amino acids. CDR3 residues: CASSQGVGTVQFF. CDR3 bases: TGCGCCAGCAGCCAAGGGGTAGGAACGGTTCAGTTCTTC.

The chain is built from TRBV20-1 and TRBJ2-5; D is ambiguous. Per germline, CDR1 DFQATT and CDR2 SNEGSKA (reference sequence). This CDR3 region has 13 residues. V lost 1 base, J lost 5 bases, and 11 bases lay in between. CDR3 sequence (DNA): TGCAGTGCTAGAGGCCCTTTGGGTGAGACCCAGTACTTC. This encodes CSARGPLGETQYF.